The 7 T cell receptor beta chains listed next were all sequenced from one sample in a study of regulatory T cells in long-lasting Graves disease. Arm-PCR of CDR3 regions and iRepertoire HTBI primers were the basis on which TCR beta libraries were built. TCRdb re-called the multiplex PCR reads through MiXCR, storing one row per CDR3 protein. The data contain about 240,000 distinct CDR3 sequences, about 19% of them singletons. Stated time point: newly diagnosed GD, antithyroid drugs for less than 3 months. Preparation of the TCR library used RNA extracted from PBMCs. The specimen was peripheral blood mononuclear cells (PBMCs), collected at new diagnosis, from a patient treated with antithyroid drugs. The receptors originated from a female donor with Graves disease.

This clonotype was recorded many times. The chain couples TRBV7-6 to TRBJ2-7; D not resolved. The CDR3 totals 11 residues. Trimming left V 2 bases short and J 6 bases short, with 5 bases between. CDR1 SGHVS and CDR2 FNYEAQ come from the germline V gene. DNA for the CDR3: TGTGCCAGCAGCTTAAACGGCGAGCAGTACTTC. Translated, it gives CASSLNGEQYF.

The J gene is TRBJ2-1, the V gene TRBV6-2 or TRBV6-3, with D possibly TRBD1 on 5 matching bases. Germline V CDR1 and CDR2: MNHEY, SVGEGT. This CDR3 has 11 amino acids. Trimming pared 6 bases from V and 7 bases from J, leaving 7 bases between. This CDR3 reads CASRRQNEQFF. In DNA, the CDR3 is TGTGCCAGCAGACGACAGAATGAGCAGTTCTTC.

This clonotype was seen ten or more times. The chain carries TRBV10-1 and TRBJ1-1; D is perhaps TRBD1 (5 bases). CDR3 size: 16 residues. V was cut by 0 bases and J by 6 bases, with 17 bases left in between. Germline CDR1 is WNHNN and CDR2 is SYGVQD (reference sequence). This CDR3 is CASSESRSFGASEAFF. Written as DNA, the CDR3 is TGCGCCAGCAGTGAGTCTAGGAGCTTCGGGGCCTCTGAAGCTTTCTTT.

This clonotype came up many times. The chain is built from TRBV24-1 and TRBJ2-7; no clear D. V was trimmed by 4 bases and J by 0 bases, leaving 9 bases between them. This CDR3 is built from 14 residues. The germline CDR1 and CDR2 sequences are KGHDR and SFDVKD. For the CDR3, the DNA is TGTGCCACCAGTGAGAACCGCTACTCCTACGAGCAGTACTTC. Protein: CATSENRYSYEQYF.

About this clonotype itself: One base away lies a much larger clone, so this may be a sequencing read error. The chain couples TRBV18 to TRBJ2-6, with D possibly TRBD1 on 5 matching bases. The germline V gene has CDR1 KGHSH and CDR2 LQKENI. This CDR3 is built from 15 residues. V was clipped by 8 bases and J by 2 bases, with 13 bases between them. The CDR3 DNA follows: TGTGCCAGCCCACTATTAGGGGCTGGGGCCAACGTCCTGACTTTC. It translates to CASPLLGAGANVLTF.

About this clonotype itself: Since a far larger clone is one base different, this is likely a read error. The chain employs TRBV11-2 and TRBJ2-1, with unresolved D. This CDR3 is 15 amino acids long. The germline gives CDR1 SGHAT, CDR2 FQNNGV. The CDR3 DNA reads as TGTACCAGCAGCCCCCCGGACCGTCCCTACAATGAGCAGTTCTTC. Protein: CTSSPPDRPYNEQFF.

The rearrangement uses TRBV28 and TRBJ1-2, with no clear D. The CDR3 spans 12 residues. Germline CDR1 MDHEN, CDR2 SYDVKM. Deletions cut 6 bases from V and 5 bases from J, with 10 bases between. CDR3 nucleotides: TGTGCCAGCAGGCTGGAGGGTTATGGCTACACCTTC. This codes for CASRLEGYGYTF.